This T cell receptor beta chain was sequenced for a study of Ad26.COV2.S vaccination and SARS-CoV-2 variants. Overall study results and limits: Placebo and vaccine recipients had non-spike TCR breadth that was similar.

Profiled with immunoSEQ multiplex PCR; TCRdb holds only in-frame clones, not every one. The sample carries about 420,000 clones, 85% to 90% recorded once. V was shortened by 4 bases and J by 4 bases, with 11 bases between the two germline ends. The V gene's germline CDR1 is MNHEY and CDR2 SVGAGI. The CDR3 runs 14 residues. As regards this clone: Its antigen is still unknown.

Treatment noted: some 20 received Ad26.COV2.S at low or high dose, single or two shots; five or six received placebo; per-sample allocation not given. At day 63 after the first vaccine or placebo injection, samples were drawn. The sequencing here drew on peripheral blood, taken in a trial of Ad26.COV2.S vaccine versus placebo. The receptor comes from a person between 18 and 60 years old who received the Ad26.COV2.S COVID-19 vaccine or a placebo. This sequence joins TRBV6-5 and TRBJ2-1; D gene ambiguous. This CDR3 reads CASSLSGSYNEQFF. CDR3 nucleotides: TGTGCCAGCAGTTTGAGTGGCAGTTACAATGAGCAGTTCTTC.